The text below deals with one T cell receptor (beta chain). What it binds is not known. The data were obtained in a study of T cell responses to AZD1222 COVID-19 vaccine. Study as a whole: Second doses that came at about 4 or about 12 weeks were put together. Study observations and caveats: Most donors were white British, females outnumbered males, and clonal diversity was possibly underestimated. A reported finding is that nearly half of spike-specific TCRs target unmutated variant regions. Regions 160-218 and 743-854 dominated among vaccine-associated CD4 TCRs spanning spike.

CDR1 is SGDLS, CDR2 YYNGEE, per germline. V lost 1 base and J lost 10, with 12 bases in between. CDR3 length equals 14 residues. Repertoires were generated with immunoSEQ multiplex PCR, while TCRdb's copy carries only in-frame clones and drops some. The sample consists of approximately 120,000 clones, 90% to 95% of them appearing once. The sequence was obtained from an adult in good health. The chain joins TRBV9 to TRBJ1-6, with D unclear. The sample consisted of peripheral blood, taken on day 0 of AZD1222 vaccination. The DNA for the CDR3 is TGTGCCAGCAGCGTAAAGTATATGGGCTCACCCCTCCACTTT. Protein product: CASSVKYMGSPLHF.